These T cell receptor beta chains were read from a single sample in a study of OX40 agonist ivuxolimab in advanced cancers. Data came from immunoSEQ multiplex PCR; TCRdb stores just in-frame clones and leaves some out. The sample records around 70,000 clones, about 85% being singletons. The sequencing used CD4+ or CD8+ T cells sorted from blood, collected in a trial of the OX40 agonist ivuxolimab. The receptors derive from an adult with an advanced solid tumor such as melanoma, head and neck, liver or kidney cancer. CDR3s include the opening cysteine and the closing phenylalanine or tryptophan. D genes are given only for firm matches. The listing skips clone size in some rows; elsewhere it reads once, few, many or a size class.

abundance	d_gene	len	j_gene	v_gene	CDR3nt	CDR3aa
.	TRBD1	15	TRBJ1-1	TRBV28	TGTGCCAGCAGTATCCCGACAGGGGTTAACACTGAAGCTTTCTTT	CASSIPTGVNTEAFF
.	TRBD1	14	TRBJ2-2	TRBV5-1	TGCGCCAGCAGCTTGGGACAGGGCAACGGGGAGCTGTTTTTT	CASSLGQGNGELFF
.	.	15	TRBJ2-5	TRBV7-2	TGTGCCAGCAGCCCCTCGAGGTTCTCTCAAGAGACCCAGTACTTC	CASSPSRFSQETQYF
.	TRBD1	16	TRBJ2-5	TRBV5-1	TGCGCCAGCAGCTTGGTTCAGGGGGCGATACAAGAGACCCAGTACTTC	CASSLVQGAIQETQYF
.	TRBD2	13	TRBJ2-3	TRBV7-8	TGTGCCAGCAATCCGGGACTATCAGATACGCAGTATTTT	CASNPGLSDTQYF
.	.	18	TRBJ2-1	TRBV5-5	TGTGCCAGCAGCTTGGCAGGTCCGGGAGTGACCCCCTACAATGAGCAGTTCTTC	CASSLAGPGVTPYNEQFF
.	TRBD2	20	TRBJ2-1	TRBV7-8	TGTGCCAGCAGCTTATTAGCCCGTGGACTAGCGGGATCTTGGTACAATGAGCAGTTCTTC	CASSLLARGLAGSWYNEQFF
once	.	16	TRBJ1-5	TRBV7-9	TGTGCCAGCAGCTTTGATAATTCCAGGGGCCATCAGCCCCAGCATTTT	CASSFDNSRGHQPQHF
.	.	15	TRBJ1-1	TRBV11-1	TGTGCCAGCAGCCCAGGCAGGGTGAAGAACACTGAAGCTTTCTTT	CASSPGRVKNTEAFF
.	TRBD2	17	TRBJ2-5	TRBV27	TGTGCCAGCAGTTTACCGGCGGGAGGGCCGGGTGGGGCGACCCAGTACTTC	CASSLPAGGPGGATQYF
.	.	12	TRBJ1-2	TRBV28	TGTGCCAGCAGTTTAATCGGGAGTGGCTACACCTTC	CASSLIGSGYTF
.	TRBD1	14	TRBJ1-6	TRBV25-1	TGTGCCAGCAGTGTCGGACAGGGTAGCTCACCCCTCCACTTT	CASSVGQGSSPLHF
.	TRBD2	15	TRBJ2-1	TRBV18	TGTGCCAGCTCACCAGGGAGCGGGAGGGCCGGTGAGCAGTTCTTC	CASSPGSGRAGEQFF
few	TRBD1	13	TRBJ1-2	TRBV2	TGTGCCAGCAGAGGACAGGGGTCCTATGGCTACACCTTC	CASRGQGSYGYTF
few	TRBD2	14	TRBJ2-3	TRBV10-2	TGCGCCACCGGGACTAGCGGGAGATCCGATACGCAGTATTTT	CATGTSGRSDTQYF
.	.	15	TRBJ1-2	TRBV4-1	TGCGCCAGCAGCCGGTCAGTTACACTAAACTATGGCTACACCTTC	CASSRSVTLNYGYTF
.	.	13	TRBJ1-2	TRBV7-9	TGTGCCAGCAGTCTTAGGATGGACTATGGCTACACCTTC	CASSLRMDYGYTF
.	TRBD1	13	TRBJ1-1	TRBV5-1	TGCGCCAGCAGCTTGGGACAGGGGGCTGAAGCTTTCTTT	CASSLGQGAEAFF
.	.	17	TRBJ1-2	TRBV11-3	TGTGCCAGCAGCTTAAGGGGGGCAGGGTTTACTAACTATGGCTACACCTTC	CASSLRGAGFTNYGYTF
once	.	14	TRBJ1-1	TRBV4-2	TGTGCCAGCAGCCAAGATCCCTCTAACGCTGAAGCTTTCTTT	CASSQDPSNAEAFF
.	.	13	TRBJ2-7	TRBV28	TGTGCCAGCAGTCCCCCTCCATACTACGAGCAGTACTTC	CASSPPPYYEQYF
.	.	15	TRBJ1-1	TRBV6-5	TGTGCCAGCAGTTACTTTACAGGGAGGAACACTGAAGCTTTCTTT	CASSYFTGRNTEAFF
.	TRBD2	16	TRBJ2-7	TRBV25-1	TGTGCCAGCAGTGAATTCCGGGGGGGCGGGTTCAACGAGCAGTACTTC	CASSEFRGGGFNEQYF
.	.	12	TRBJ2-3	TRBV5-4	TGTGCCAGCAGCTTGGACACAGATACGCAGTATTTT	CASSLDTDTQYF
.	TRBD1	13	TRBJ1-2	TRBV30	TGTGCCTGGAGTGACGGGACAGGGATTGGCTACACCTTC	CAWSDGTGIGYTF
.	.	12	TRBJ1-2	TRBV29-1	TGCAGCGGAATCGGACAGAGCTATGGCTACACCTTC	CSGIGQSYGYTF
.	.	16	TRBJ2-1	TRBV11-3	TGTGCCAGCAGCTTCGCCGGGACGAGCTCCTACAATGAGCAGTTCTTC	CASSFAGTSSYNEQFF
few	.	15	TRBJ1-4	TRBV7-9	TGTGCCAGCAGCTTAGCTCCCTCAGGGATTGAAAAACTGTTTTTT	CASSLAPSGIEKLFF
.	.	14	TRBJ2-7	TRBV11-2	TGTGCCAGCAGCTTGTACAGGTTCTCCTACGAGCAGTACTTC	CASSLYRFSYEQYF
.	.	13	TRBJ1-1	TRBV7-3	TGTGCCAGCAGCCCGGGGGGGAACACTGAAGCTTTCTTT	CASSPGGNTEAFF
.	.	13	TRBJ2-7	TRBV6-1	TGTGCCAGCAGTGAAAGGAGCCGCGACGAGCAGTACTTC	CASSERSRDEQYF
.	TRBD2	16	TRBJ2-3	TRBV2	TGTGCCAGCACCACGGGACTAGCGGGGGGCTCAGATACGCAGTATTTT	CASTTGLAGGSDTQYF
.	TRBD2	16	TRBJ2-1	TRBV7-9	TGTGCCAGCAGCGCACGACTAGCGGGCTCCTACAATGAGCAGTTCTTC	CASSARLAGSYNEQFF
.	.	17	TRBJ1-3	TRBV7-6	TGTGCCAGCAGCTTATTAAGCTCGGGAGGACACGGAAACACCATATATTTT	CASSLLSSGGHGNTIYF
.	.	14	TRBJ2-5	TRBV2	TGTGCCAGCAGTTCTCGGGGGGCCCAAGAGACCCAGTACTTC	CASSSRGAQETQYF
once	TRBD1	17	TRBJ1-5	TRBV4-2	TGTGCCAGCAGCCAGGCTCTGGGAGGGACAGGGGATCAGCCCCAGCATTTT	CASSQALGGTGDQPQHF
.	TRBD1	14	TRBJ1-1	TRBV5-4	TGTGCCAGCAGCTTGGCTGGACAGGGGAAGTACGTTTTCTTT	CASSLAGQGKYVFF
.	TRBD1	15	TRBJ1-6	TRBV6-5	TGTGCCAGCAGTTACGGGGGACAGGGGTATTCACCCCTCCACTTT	CASSYGGQGYSPLHF
.	.	14	TRBJ2-6	TRBV30	TGTGCCTGGAGACGGGACTCTGGGGCCAACGTCCTGACTTTC	CAWRRDSGANVLTF
.	TRBD2	14	TRBJ2-7	TRBV7-2	TGTGCCAGCAGCCCTCGACTAGCGGGGGCCGAGCAGTACTTC	CASSPRLAGAEQYF
.	.	16	TRBJ2-6	TRBV27	TGTGCCAGCACCGATCAAGCCGGCTCTGGGGCCAACGTCCTGACTTTC	CASTDQAGSGANVLTF
few	TRBD1	15	TRBJ2-7	TRBV6-1	TGTGCCAGCAGTGCCATTCCGGGACAGTCCTACGAGCAGTACTTC	CASSAIPGQSYEQYF
few	TRBD1	14	TRBJ1-1	TRBV7-9	TGTGCCAGCAGCGAGGGACAGGTGAACACTGAAGCTTTCTTT	CASSEGQVNTEAFF
few	TRBD2	17	TRBJ2-2	TRBV13	TGTGCCAGCAGCTTACCACCGGGCGGGAGGGCCGCCGGGGAGCTGTTTTTT	CASSLPPGGRAAGELFF
.	TRBD2	16	TRBJ2-3	TRBV18	TGTGCCAGCTCACCCCAACTAGCGGGAGGCACAGATACGCAGTATTTT	CASSPQLAGGTDTQYF
.	.	13	TRBJ1-1	TRBV6-4	TGTGCCAGGATTGTTGGGGAAACCACTGAAGCTTTCTTT	CARIVGETTEAFF
.	.	14	TRBJ1-3	TRBV7-8	TGTGCCAGCAGCTATGGTGGGTCCGGAAACACCATATATTTT	CASSYGGSGNTIYF
.	.	13	TRBJ2-3	TRBV29-1	TGCAGCTCCGAGGCTAGCGGCACAGATACGCAGTATTTT	CSSEASGTDTQYF
.	.	14	TRBJ2-2	TRBV6-6	TGTGCCAGTCAGCTAGCGTTGGGCACCGGGGAGCTGTTTTTT	CASQLALGTGELFF
.	.	14	TRBJ1-4	TRBV5-1	TGCGCCAGCTTCTCGGGGCAGCCTAATGAAAAACTGTTTTTT	CASFSGQPNEKLFF
.	.	14	TRBJ2-5	TRBV18	TGTGCCAGCTCACCGGCGGGCGGCGTTCCGACCCAGTACTTC	CASSPAGGVPTQYF
.	.	12	TRBJ1-1	TRBV6-1	TGTGCCAGCAGGAGGACAGCCAGTGAAGCTTTCTTT	CASRRTASEAFF
.	.	16	TRBJ1-2	TRBV4-1	TGCGCCAGCAGCCAAGACCGCAAAGGGTTGAACTATGGCTACACCTTC	CASSQDRKGLNYGYTF
.	.	14	TRBJ1-4	TRBV5-5	TGTGCCAGCAGCTTGGGGCAGCCTAATGAAAAACTGTTTTTT	CASSLGQPNEKLFF
.	TRBD1	15	TRBJ2-7	TRBV6-1	TGTGCCAGCAGTCCCCGGGGACAGGGTTTCTACGAGCAGTACTTC	CASSPRGQGFYEQYF
.	TRBD1	15	TRBJ2-7	TRBV7-2	TGTGCCAGCAGCTTAGAATACAGGGGAGCCTACGAGCAGTACTTC	CASSLEYRGAYEQYF
few	TRBD1	14	TRBJ1-1	TRBV30	TGTGCCTGGGCTAAAAGGGACAGGAACACTGAAGCTTTCTTT	CAWAKRDRNTEAFF
.	.	13	TRBJ2-3	TRBV5-4	TGTGCCAGCAGCTTAACTAGCACAGATACGCAGTATTTT	CASSLTSTDTQYF